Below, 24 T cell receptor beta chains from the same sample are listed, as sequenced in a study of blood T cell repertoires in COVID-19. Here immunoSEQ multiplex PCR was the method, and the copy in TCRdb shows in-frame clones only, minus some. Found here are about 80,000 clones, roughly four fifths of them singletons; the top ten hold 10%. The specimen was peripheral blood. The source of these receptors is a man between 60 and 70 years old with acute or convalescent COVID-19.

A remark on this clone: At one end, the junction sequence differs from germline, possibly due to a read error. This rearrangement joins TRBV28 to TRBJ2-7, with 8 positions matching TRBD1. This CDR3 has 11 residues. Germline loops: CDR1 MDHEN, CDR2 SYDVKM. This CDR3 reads CASSSTTGVDF. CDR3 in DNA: TGTGCCAGCAGTTCCACGACAGGGGTGGACTTC.

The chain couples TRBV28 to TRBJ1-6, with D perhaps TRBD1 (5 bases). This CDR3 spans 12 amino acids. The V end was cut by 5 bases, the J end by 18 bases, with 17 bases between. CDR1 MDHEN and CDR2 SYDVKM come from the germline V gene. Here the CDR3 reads CASSTERGHPHF. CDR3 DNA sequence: TGTGCCAGCAGTACGGAAAGGGGTCATCCCCACTTT.

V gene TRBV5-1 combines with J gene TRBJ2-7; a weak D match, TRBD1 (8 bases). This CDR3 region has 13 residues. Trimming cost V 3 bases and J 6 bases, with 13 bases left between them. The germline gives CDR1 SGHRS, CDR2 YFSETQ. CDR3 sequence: CASSSDREGEQYF. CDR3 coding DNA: TGCGCCAGCAGCTCGGACAGGGAGGGCGAGCAGTACTTC.

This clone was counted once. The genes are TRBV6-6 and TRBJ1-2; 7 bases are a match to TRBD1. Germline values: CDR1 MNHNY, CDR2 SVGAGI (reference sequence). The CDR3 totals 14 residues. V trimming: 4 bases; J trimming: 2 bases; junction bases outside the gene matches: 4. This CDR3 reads CASSSLTGNYGYTF. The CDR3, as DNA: TGTGCCAGCAGTTCATTGACAGGGAACTATGGCTACACCTTC.

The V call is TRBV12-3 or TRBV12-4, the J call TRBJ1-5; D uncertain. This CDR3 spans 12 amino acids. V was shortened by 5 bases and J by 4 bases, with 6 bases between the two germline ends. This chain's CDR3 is CASSRDNQPQHF. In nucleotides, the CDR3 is TGTGCCAGCAGTAGAGATAATCAGCCCCAGCATTTT.

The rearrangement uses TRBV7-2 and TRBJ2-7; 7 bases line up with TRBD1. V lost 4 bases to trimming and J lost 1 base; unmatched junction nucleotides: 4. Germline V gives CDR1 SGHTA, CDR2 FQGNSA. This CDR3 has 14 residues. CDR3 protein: CASSSRDRSYEQYF. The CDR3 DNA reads TGTGCCAGCAGCTCCCGGGACAGATCCTACGAGCAGTACTTC.

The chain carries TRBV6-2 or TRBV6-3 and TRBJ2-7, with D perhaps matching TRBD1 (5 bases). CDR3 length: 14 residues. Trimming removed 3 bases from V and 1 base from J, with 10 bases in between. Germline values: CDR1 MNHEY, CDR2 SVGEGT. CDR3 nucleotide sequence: TGTGCCAGCAGTTATTATTACAGGTCCTACGAGCAGTACTTC. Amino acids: CASSYYYRSYEQYF.

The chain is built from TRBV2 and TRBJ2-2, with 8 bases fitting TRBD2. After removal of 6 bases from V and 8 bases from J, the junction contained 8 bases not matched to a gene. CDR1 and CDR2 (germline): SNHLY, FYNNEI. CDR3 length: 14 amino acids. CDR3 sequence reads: CASSGRDFTGELFF. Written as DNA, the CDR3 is TGTGCCAGCAGCGGGAGGGACTTCACGGGGGAGCTGTTTTTT.

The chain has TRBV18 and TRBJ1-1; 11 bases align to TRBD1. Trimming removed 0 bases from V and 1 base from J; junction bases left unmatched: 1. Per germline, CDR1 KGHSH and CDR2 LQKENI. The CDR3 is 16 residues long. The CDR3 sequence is CASSPPDRGRNTEAFF. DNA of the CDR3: TGTGCCAGCTCACCACCGGACAGGGGGCGGAACACTGAAGCTTTCTTT.

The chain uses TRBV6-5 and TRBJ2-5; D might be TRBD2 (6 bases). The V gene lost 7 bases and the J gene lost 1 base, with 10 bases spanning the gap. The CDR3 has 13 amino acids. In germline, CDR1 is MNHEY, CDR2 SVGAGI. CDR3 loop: CASKDYAQETQYF. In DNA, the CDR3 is TGTGCCAGCAAGGACTATGCCCAAGAGACCCAGTACTTC.

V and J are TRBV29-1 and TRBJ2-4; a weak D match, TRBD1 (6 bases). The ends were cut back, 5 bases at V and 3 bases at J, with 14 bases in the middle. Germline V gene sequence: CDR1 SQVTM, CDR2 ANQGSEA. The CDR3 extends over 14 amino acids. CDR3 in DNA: TGCAGCGTTCAGGCCCTGGACAGCAAAAACATTCAGTACTTC. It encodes CSVQALDSKNIQYF.

CDR3 amino acids: CASSFGSTTGNTIYF. Here the CDR3 DNA reads TGTGCCAGCAGCTTCGGTTCAACTACTGGAAACACCATATATTTT. This chain joins TRBV5-4 and TRBJ1-3; D call uncertain. V lost 2 bases to trimming and J lost 2 bases, with 11 bases between them. The V gene's germline CDR1 is SGHNT and CDR2 YYREEE (reference sequence). The CDR3 loop spans 15 amino acids.

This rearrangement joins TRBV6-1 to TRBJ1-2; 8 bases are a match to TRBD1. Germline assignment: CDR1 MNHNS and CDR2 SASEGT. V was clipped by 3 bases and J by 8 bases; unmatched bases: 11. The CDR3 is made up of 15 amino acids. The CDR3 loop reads CASSEGTGLDRGYTF. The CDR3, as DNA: TGTGCCAGCAGTGAGGGGACAGGACTCGATCGGGGCTACACCTTC.

The DNA of the CDR3 is TGCGCCAGCATTAAGGGCCCGGGGTCCTACGAGCAGTACTTC. Translating gives CASIKGPGSYEQYF. The V gene is TRBV10-2, the J gene TRBJ2-7; the D gene is possibly TRBD2 (5 bases). The CDR3 contains 14 residues. CDR1 is WSHSY and CDR2 is SAAADI in the germline V gene. V was shortened by 7 bases and J by 1 base, with 14 bases between the two germline ends.

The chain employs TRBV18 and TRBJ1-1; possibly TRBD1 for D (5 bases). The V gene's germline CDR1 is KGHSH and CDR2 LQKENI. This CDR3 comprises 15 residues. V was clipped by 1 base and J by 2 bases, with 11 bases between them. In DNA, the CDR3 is TGTGCCAGCTCACCACAACGCGACAGAAACACTGAAGCTTTCTTT. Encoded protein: CASSPQRDRNTEAFF.

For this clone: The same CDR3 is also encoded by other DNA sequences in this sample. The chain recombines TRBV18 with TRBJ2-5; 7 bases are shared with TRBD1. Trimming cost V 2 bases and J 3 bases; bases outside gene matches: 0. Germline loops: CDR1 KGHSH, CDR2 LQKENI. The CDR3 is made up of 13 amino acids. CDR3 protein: CASSPGTEETQYF. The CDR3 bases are TGTGCCAGCTCACCAGGGACAGAAGAGACCCAGTACTTC.

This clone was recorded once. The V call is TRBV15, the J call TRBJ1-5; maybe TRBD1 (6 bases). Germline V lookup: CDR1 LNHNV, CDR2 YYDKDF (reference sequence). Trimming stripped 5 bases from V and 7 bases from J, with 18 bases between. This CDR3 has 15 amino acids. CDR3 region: CATSQNRVEGQPQHF. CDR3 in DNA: TGTGCCACCAGCCAAAACAGGGTTGAGGGGCAGCCCCAGCATTTT. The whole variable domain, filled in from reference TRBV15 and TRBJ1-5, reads DAMVIQNPRYQVTQFGKPVTLSCSQTLNHNVMYWYQQKSSQAPKLLFHYYDKDFNNEADTPDNFQSRRPNTSFCFLDIRSPGLGDTAMYLCATSQNRVEGQPQHFGDGTRLSIL.

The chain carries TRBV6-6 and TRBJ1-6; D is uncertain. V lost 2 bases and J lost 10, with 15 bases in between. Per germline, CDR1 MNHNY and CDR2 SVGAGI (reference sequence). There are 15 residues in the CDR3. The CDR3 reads CASSYPAREGSPLHF. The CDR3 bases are TGTGCCAGCAGTTACCCAGCGAGGGAAGGGTCACCCCTCCACTTT.

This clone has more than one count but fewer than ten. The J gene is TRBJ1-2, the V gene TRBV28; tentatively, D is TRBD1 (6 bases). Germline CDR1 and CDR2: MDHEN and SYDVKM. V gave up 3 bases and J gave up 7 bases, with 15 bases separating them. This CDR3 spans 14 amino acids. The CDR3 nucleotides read TGTGCCAGCAGTTTCCCCCAAGGGGGAAGTGGCTACACCTTC. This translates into CASSFPQGGSGYTF.

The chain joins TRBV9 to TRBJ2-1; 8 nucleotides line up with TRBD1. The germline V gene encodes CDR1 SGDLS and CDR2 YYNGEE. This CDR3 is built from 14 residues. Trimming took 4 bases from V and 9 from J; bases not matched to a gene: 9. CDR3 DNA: TGTGCCAGCAGCCGAATGACAGGGGTCGGTGAGCAGTTCTTC. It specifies CASSRMTGVGEQFF.

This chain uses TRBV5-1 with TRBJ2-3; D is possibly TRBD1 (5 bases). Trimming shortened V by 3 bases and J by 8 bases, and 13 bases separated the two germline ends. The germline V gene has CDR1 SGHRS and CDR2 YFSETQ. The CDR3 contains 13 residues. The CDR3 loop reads CASSSTYGATQYF. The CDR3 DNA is TGCGCCAGCAGCTCCACCTATGGGGCTACGCAGTATTTT.

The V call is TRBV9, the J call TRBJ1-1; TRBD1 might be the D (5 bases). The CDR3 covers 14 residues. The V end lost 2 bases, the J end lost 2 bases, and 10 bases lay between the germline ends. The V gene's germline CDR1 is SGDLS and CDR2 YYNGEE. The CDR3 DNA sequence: TGTGCCAGCAGCGTGGCAGGGATCAACACTGAAGCTTTCTTT. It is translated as CASSVAGINTEAFF.

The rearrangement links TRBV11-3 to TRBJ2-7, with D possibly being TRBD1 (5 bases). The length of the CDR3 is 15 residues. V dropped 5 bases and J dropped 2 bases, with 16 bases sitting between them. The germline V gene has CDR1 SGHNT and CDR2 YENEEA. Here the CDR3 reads CASSRLTGLPYEQYF. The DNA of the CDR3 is TGTGCCAGCAGCCGCCTAACAGGTCTACCCTACGAGCAGTACTTC.

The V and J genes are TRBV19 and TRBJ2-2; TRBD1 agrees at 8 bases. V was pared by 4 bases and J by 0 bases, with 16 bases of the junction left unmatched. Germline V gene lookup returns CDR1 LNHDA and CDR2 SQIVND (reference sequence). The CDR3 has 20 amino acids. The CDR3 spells CASSTRPGQVRSSNTGELFF. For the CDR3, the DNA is TGTGCCAGTAGTACCAGACCGGGACAGGTTAGGTCGTCGAACACCGGGGAGCTGTTTTTT.